These T cell receptor beta chains were read from a single sample in a study of CD8 T cells in Susac syndrome. TCRdb independently ran MiXCR on the immunoSEQ multiplex PCR reads; one entry per CDR3 protein. The sample lists 65,000 to 100,000 distinct CDR3 sequences, roughly 96% seen once, with roughly 0.4% in the top ten. Input material: CD8+ T cells from PBMCs. The source of these receptors is a human donor with Susac syndrome. CDR3s include the opening cysteine and the closing phenylalanine or tryptophan. A D gene is named only where the DNA matches it firmly. Clone sizes are given selectively: once, few, many, or a class where the clone is expanded.

v_gene	d_gene	j_gene	abundance	CDR3nt	CDR3aa
TRBV9	NA	TRBJ1-2	NA	TGTGCCAGCACTGAGGACGCTAGCTATGGCTACACCTTC	CASTEDASYGYTF
TRBV20-1	NA	TRBJ1-3	NA	TGCAGTGCTATTCCCACGTCCCTAGTTTCTGGAAACACCATATATTTT	CSAIPTSLVSGNTIYF
TRBV5-1	TRBD1	TRBJ1-2	NA	TGCGCCAGCAGCGACAGGGGGCCCACCTATGGCTACACCTTC	CASSDRGPTYGYTF
TRBV13	NA	TRBJ2-1	NA	TGTGCCAGCAGCTTATCAGGGGTGGGGCAGTTCTTC	CASSLSGVGQFF
TRBV29-1	NA	TRBJ2-1	NA	TGCAGCGTTGGTCGCAGAGATAATGAGCAGTTCTTC	CSVGRRDNEQFF
TRBV27	TRBD2	TRBJ2-5	NA	TGTGCCAGCAGTGGCCCGGGACTACTTCAAGAGACCCAGTACTTC	CASSGPGLLQETQYF
TRBV20-1	TRBD2	TRBJ2-1	NA	TGCAGTGCTAGGGGGACTAGCGGGGGGTACAATGAGCAGTTCTTC	CSARGTSGGYNEQFF
TRBV7-9	NA	TRBJ2-3	few	TGTGCCAGCAGCTTAGCCACAGATACGCAGTATTTT	CASSLATDTQYF
TRBV5-6	NA	TRBJ2-5	NA	TGTGCCAGCAGCTTGGCCGGTACAGTTCAAGAGACCCAGTACTTC	CASSLAGTVQETQYF
TRBV11-3	NA	TRBJ2-3	NA	TGTGCCAGCAGCGAAACCGGCACAGATACGCAGTATTTT	CASSETGTDTQYF
TRBV29-1	TRBD2	TRBJ2-3	NA	TGCAGCGTTGAATGGCGGGGGGGGACAGATACGCAGTATTTT	CSVEWRGGTDTQYF
TRBV15	NA	TRBJ1-2	NA	TGTGCCACCGAGCGTATGGGAGAGCTCGGGGGCTACACCTTC	CATERMGELGGYTF
TRBV7-8	TRBD1	TRBJ2-4	NA	TGTGCCAGCAGCCCGTGGACAGGGAATATCCTTCAGTACTTC	CASSPWTGNILQYF
TRBV28	TRBD2	TRBJ2-7	NA	TGTGCCAGCAGTTTTGGTCTAGCGGGGGGGTACGAGCAGTACTTC	CASSFGLAGGYEQYF
TRBV7-9	NA	TRBJ1-4	NA	TGTGCCAGCAGCCCATTGGCTAATGAAAAACTGTTTTTT	CASSPLANEKLFF
TRBV4-3	TRBD2	TRBJ2-5	NA	TGCGCCAGCAGCCCAGGACTAGCGGGAGGGAACCAAGAGACCCAGTACTTC	CASSPGLAGGNQETQYF
TRBV7-2	TRBD2	TRBJ2-2	NA	TGTGCCAGCAGCTTGGGACTAGCGGGAAATACCGGGGAGCTGTTTTTT	CASSLGLAGNTGELFF
TRBV28	NA	TRBJ2-5	NA	TGTGCCAGCAGTTTACCTTGGGGGCAAGAGACCCAGTACTTC	CASSLPWGQETQYF
TRBV6-5	TRBD1	TRBJ2-1	NA	TGTGCCAGCAGTTACGGACAGGGTGGGGCCAATGAGCAGTTCTTC	CASSYGQGGANEQFF
TRBV7-8	TRBD1	TRBJ1-5	NA	TGTGCCAGCAGCCGTGACAGGGGGCCAAGTCAGCCCCAGCATTTT	CASSRDRGPSQPQHF
TRBV13	NA	TRBJ2-3	NA	TGTGCCAGCAGCTTAGACAGCACAGATACGCAGTATTTT	CASSLDSTDTQYF
TRBV20-1	NA	TRBJ2-2	NA	TGCAGTGCTCCAAACCGGAACACCGGGGAGCTGTTTTTT	CSAPNRNTGELFF
TRBV25-1	NA	TRBJ2-7	NA	TGTGCCAGCAGTGATGTCGTCTCCTACGAGCAGTACTTC	CASSDVVSYEQYF
TRBV11-2	NA	TRBJ2-2	NA	TGTGCCAGCAGCTCACCCCTTGGTGGAGGGGGACCCACGAACACCGGGGAGCTGTTTTTT	CASSSPLGGGGPTNTGELFF
TRBV6-2/TRBV6-3	NA	TRBJ2-1	NA	TGTGCCAGCAGTTACGACTATACAGGGTCCCACTCCTACAATGAGCAGTTCTTC	CASSYDYTGSHSYNEQFF
TRBV12-3/TRBV12-4	TRBD1	TRBJ1-5	NA	TGTGCCAGCAGCCCCGACAGGGTGCATCAGCCCCAGCATTTT	CASSPDRVHQPQHF